This entry describes one T cell receptor beta chain. Its antigen has not been determined. No much larger clone exists at a distance of one base, and base qualities are not known. TCR cDNA was made using 5'RACE template switching, a step that added a universal primer site and unique molecular identifiers. Priming for cDNA synthesis came from both the TCR alpha and TCR beta constant segments. Two PCR steps were used to amplify libraries, with sample barcodes and sequencing adapters being added in the second step. Libraries were sequenced on Illumina HiSeq 2500 (2x100 bp) or NovaSeq (2x150 bp). Per the authors' processing: Demultiplexing of reads and collapsing into UMI consensus sequences were performed with MIGEC, and V(D)J alignment was carried out with MiXCR. Using edgeR on replicate PBMC samples, clonotypes were called vaccine-responding if FDR was below 0.01 and the log2 fold change was above 5 up to day 15. Each bulk clonotype received a CD4 or CD8 identity based on whether the sequenced CD4 or CD8 repertoire contained that clonotype at higher abundance. TCRdb's own reprocessing of the public reads used fastp at Q25 and MiXCR and kept productive beta chains. CDR3 protein duplicates are merged, each entry listing the most common genes and DNA. The authors' filters were not applied to this entry. In this sample the table shows about 580,000 distinct CDR3 sequences, less than 20% of which occur a single time. 15% to 20% of the sample belongs to the ten largest clones.

The data were taken from a study of T cells after yellow fever vaccination (dated 2019 in TCRdb). General notes on the study: Libraries from fractions with low cell numbers were prepared with the SMART-Seq v4 Ultra Low Input RNA kit. To track T-cell clones before and after primary and booster YFV17D yellow fever vaccination, bulk TCR alpha and beta repertoires were sequenced longitudinally. The cohort comprised two healthy male donors, one aged 18 to 30 and one aged 30 to 39 years. Blood was drawn at multiple timepoints before and after primary and secondary immunization, with bulk PBMC replicates and cell subsets isolated. Here is what the overall study found, with its caveats: A small share of clonotypes occurred in both CD4 and CD8 compartments, likely arising from convergent recombination. Because only a couple of donors were included in the study, the extent to which the findings can be generalized is limited. Because abundant contaminating clonotypes from the bulk population could be contained in FACS-sorted repertoires, computational filtering was required. Compared with the primary T-cell response, the secondary T-cell response was weaker but faster, peaking on day 5 rather than day 15. After the booster, most of the clones that had expanded following primary vaccination were detected again (roughly 97% of CD4 and around 88% of CD8), which suggests that memory was broadly maintained.

The treatment or condition label, read with the paper, signifies: live attenuated yellow fever vaccine strain. At each blood-draw timepoint, two biological replicates of bulk PBMCs were collected. A standard Ficoll-Paque protocol was used to isolate PBMCs from peripheral blood. RNA was extracted with TriZol from bulk PBMCs, CD4 and CD8 fractions, and dextramer-positive and dextramer-negative fractions. V lost 6 bases and J lost 1 base, and the count of bases not matched to a germline gene is 3. The CDR3 runs 13 amino acids, cysteine and valine included. The CDR3 DNA has 39 bases and is translated from base 1. As encoded in the germline V gene (reference sequence), CDR1 is DFQATT while CDR2 is SNEGSKA.

The V and J segments used are TRBV20-1 and TRBJ2-7, with TRBD2 identical over 10 junction bases. The receptor comes from a man aged 18-30 years who received the YFV17D yellow fever vaccine. The sequencing used PBMCs, collected about 5 days after the first yellow fever vaccination. The CDR3 region: CSASGGASYEQYV. The sequenced DNA: TGCAGTGCAAGCGGGGGGGCATCCTACGAGCAGTACGTC.